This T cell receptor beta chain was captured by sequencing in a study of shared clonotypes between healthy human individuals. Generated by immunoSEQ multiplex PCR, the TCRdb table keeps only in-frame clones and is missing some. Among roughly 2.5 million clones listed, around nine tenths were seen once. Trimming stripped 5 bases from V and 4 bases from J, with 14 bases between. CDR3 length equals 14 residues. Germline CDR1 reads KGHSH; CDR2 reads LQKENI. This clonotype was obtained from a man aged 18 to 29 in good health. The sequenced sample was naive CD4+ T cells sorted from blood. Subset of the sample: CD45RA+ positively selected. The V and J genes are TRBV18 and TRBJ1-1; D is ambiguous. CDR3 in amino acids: CASSFQRVGTEAFF. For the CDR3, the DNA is TGTGCCAGCTCATTCCAGCGGGTAGGCACTGAAGCTTTCTTT.